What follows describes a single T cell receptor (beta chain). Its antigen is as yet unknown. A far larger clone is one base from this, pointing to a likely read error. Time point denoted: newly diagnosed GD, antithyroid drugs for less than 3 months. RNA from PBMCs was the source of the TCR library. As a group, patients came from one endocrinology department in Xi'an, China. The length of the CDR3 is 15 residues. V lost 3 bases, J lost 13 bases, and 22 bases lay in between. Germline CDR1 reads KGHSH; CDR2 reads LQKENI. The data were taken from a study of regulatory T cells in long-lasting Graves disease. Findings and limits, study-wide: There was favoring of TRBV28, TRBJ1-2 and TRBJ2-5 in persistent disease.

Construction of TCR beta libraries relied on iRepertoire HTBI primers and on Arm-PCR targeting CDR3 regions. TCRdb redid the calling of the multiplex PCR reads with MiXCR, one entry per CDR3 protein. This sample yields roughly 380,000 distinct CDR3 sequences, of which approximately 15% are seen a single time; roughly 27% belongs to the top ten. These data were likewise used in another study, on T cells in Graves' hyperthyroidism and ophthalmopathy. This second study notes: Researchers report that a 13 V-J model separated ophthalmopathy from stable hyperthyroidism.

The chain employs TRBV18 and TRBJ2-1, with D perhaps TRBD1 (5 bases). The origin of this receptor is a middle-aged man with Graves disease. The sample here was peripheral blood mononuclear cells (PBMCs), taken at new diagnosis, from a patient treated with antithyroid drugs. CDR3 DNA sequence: TGTGCCAGCTCACCCCCCTCGACAGATGGAGAGACCCAGTTCTTC. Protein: CASSPPSTDGETQFF.